This is a list of T cell receptor beta chains from one sample in a study of cytomegalovirus exposure and HLA in healthy donors. Sequencing used immunoSEQ multiplex PCR; TCRdb keeps in-frame clones, though not all of them. The table has 30,000 to 40,000 clones, 80% to 95% seen once. Sequenced input: PBMCs. Receptors originate from a man younger than 35 in good health and CMV-seronegative. Both conserved end residues are part of each CDR3. Fields, in order: D gene, J gene, V gene, clone size, CDR3 DNA, CDR3 protein. D genes are given only for firm matches. Size tells how often a clone was seen (once, few, many) or the class of an expanded clone, and some rows leave it out.

- | TRBJ2-2 | TRBV2 | - | TGTGCCAGCAAGGTTCAGGGGATGGTCGGGGAGCTGTTTTTT | CASKVQGMVGELFF
- | TRBJ2-7 | TRBV2 | - | TGTGCCAGCAGTGGGGTGGGGCGGGGCCGCTCCTACGAGCAGTACTTC | CASSGVGRGRSYEQYF
- | TRBJ2-1 | TRBV5-6 | - | TGTGCCAGCAGTGGGAGAGACCGATACAATGAGCAGTTCTTC | CASSGRDRYNEQFF
- | TRBJ2-5 | TRBV21-1 | - | TGTGCCAGCAAAAAGGGACAGACCCTGCAGACCCAGTACTTC | CASKKGQTLQTQYF
- | TRBJ2-5 | TRBV14 | once | TGTGCCAGCAGCCGGGGGGTGACCCAGTACTTC | CASSRGVTQYF
TRBD2 | TRBJ2-3 | TRBV25-1 | - | TGTGCCAGCAGTGACTCCCTAGCGGGAGGGACGGGCACAGATACGCAGTATTTT | CASSDSLAGGTGTDTQYF
TRBD1 | TRBJ2-3 | TRBV28 | - | TGTGCCAGCAGTTTATTGGGACAGGGGGCGCATACAGATACGCAGTATTTT | CASSLLGQGAHTDTQYF
TRBD1 | TRBJ1-6 | TRBV5-4 | - | TGTGCCAGCAGCTTTAGGGACAGAAGTTCACCCCTCCACTTT | CASSFRDRSSPLHF
- | TRBJ1-1 | TRBV6-6 | - | TGTGCCAGCAGGCTTAGGGGTCAGGGAAGGACTGAAGCTTTCTTT | CASRLRGQGRTEAFF
- | TRBJ1-2 | TRBV29-1 | - | TGCAGCGTTGAAGCCACACAGGGTGCCTATGGCTACACCTTC | CSVEATQGAYGYTF
- | TRBJ1-5 | TRBV10-1 | - | TGCGCCAGCAGTGAGACAGGGAATCAGCCCCAGCATTTT | CASSETGNQPQHF
- | TRBJ1-2 | TRBV19 | - | TGTGCCAGTAGTCATCGACCCGAAACAGGGAACTATGGCTACACCTTC | CASSHRPETGNYGYTF
- | TRBJ2-5 | TRBV7-3 | - | TGTGCCAGCAGCTTAGGGCCTCCGGTACTAGGAGAGACCCAGTACTTC | CASSLGPPVLGETQYF
- | TRBJ2-7 | TRBV28 | - | TGTGCCAGCAGTTTGGGCCACTACGAGCAGTACTTC | CASSLGHYEQYF
- | TRBJ1-5 | TRBV5-8 | - | TGTGCCAGCAGCTTGGCAGGGTATAGCAATCAGCCCCAGCATTTT | CASSLAGYSNQPQHF
- | TRBJ1-1 | TRBV2 | - | TGTGCCAGCAGCGCCGGACAGTTCGTTGAAGCTTTCTTT | CASSAGQFVEAFF
- | TRBJ2-5 | TRBV11-3 | once | TGTGCCAGCAGCCAGGGGCCTGAGGAGACCCAGTACTTC | CASSQGPEETQYF
- | TRBJ2-5 | TRBV28 | - | TGTGCCAGTAAAAGCGGGCCCGCCCAAGAGACCCAGTACTTC | CASKSGPAQETQYF
- | TRBJ1-1 | TRBV29-1 | once | TGCAGCGTTGTCGGGAACACTGAAGCTTTCTTT | CSVVGNTEAFF
- | TRBJ2-5 | TRBV29-1 | - | TGCAGCGCCCACCTGACTCAGGAGACCCAGTACTTC | CSAHLTQETQYF
- | TRBJ1-4 | TRBV11-2 | - | TGTGCCAGCAGCCCAGTCCAGGGAACCAGGAATGAAAAACTGTTTTTT | CASSPVQGTRNEKLFF
- | TRBJ2-2 | TRBV7-3 | - | TGTGCCAGCAGCGGGAAAAGGGGAACCGGGGAGCTGTTTTTT | CASSGKRGTGELFF
TRBD1 | TRBJ1-4 | TRBV6-5 | - | TGTGCCAGCAGTTCCTCAGGGGGCGTGCGTGAAAAACTGTTTTTT | CASSSSGGVREKLFF
- | TRBJ2-1 | TRBV28 | - | TGTGCCAGCAGTGAAGCTAAAATTCCTACCAGCGGGCAGTTCTTC | CASSEAKIPTSGQFF
- | TRBJ2-7 | TRBV9 | - | TGTGCCAGCAGCGCCTCACGGTACGAGCAGTACTTC | CASSASRYEQYF
- | TRBJ1-2 | TRBV30 | - | TGTGCCTGGAGGGGTCCCTCGGGGGGCTACACCTTC | CAWRGPSGGYTF
TRBD2 | TRBJ2-3 | TRBV13 | - | TGTGCCAGCAGCCCCCACAAACGGACTAGCAGACACACAGATACGCAGTATTTT | CASSPHKRTSRHTDTQYF
TRBD1 | TRBJ2-7 | TRBV18 | - | TGTGCCAGCTCACTCGCCGGGACAGGGATCACTCGGGGCTCCTACGAGCAGTACTTC | CASSLAGTGITRGSYEQYF
- | TRBJ1-2 | TRBV6-1 | - | TGTGCCAGCAGTCCACAGGGTGGCTATGGCTACACCTTC | CASSPQGGYGYTF
- | TRBJ1-6 | TRBV7-2 | - | TGTGCCAGCAGCTCACGGGGAGCCTGGGGGCAGGGTAATTCACCCCTCCACTTT | CASSSRGAWGQGNSPLHF
- | TRBJ2-3 | TRBV5-4 | - | TGTGCCAGCAACCCGACAGTCTTCACAGATACGCAGTATTTT | CASNPTVFTDTQYF
- | TRBJ2-1 | TRBV10-2 | - | TGCGCCAGCAGTGACCGGGGTCTCGATGAGCAGTTCTTC | CASSDRGLDEQFF
TRBD1 | TRBJ1-3 | TRBV6-1 | - | TGTGCCAGCAGTGACGGGACAGGGGGTCGATCTGGAAACACCATATATTTT | CASSDGTGGRSGNTIYF
TRBD2 | TRBJ2-5 | TRBV5-1 | - | TGCGCCAGCAGCCCGCTAGCGGGGGGCGTGCAAGAGACCCAGTACTTC | CASSPLAGGVQETQYF
- | TRBJ1-1 | TRBV18 | - | TGTGCCAGCTCACAGGGGCTAGGGGATAACACTGAAGCTTTCTTT | CASSQGLGDNTEAFF
- | TRBJ2-1 | TRBV29-1 | - | TGCAGCGTTGAAGAAGGGCAGGGTAAGAATGAGCAGTTCTTC | CSVEEGQGKNEQFF
TRBD2 | TRBJ2-1 | TRBV5-1 | - | TGCGCCAGCAGCTCCTTCGGACTAGCGGGAGGGGGAGCCTACAATGAGCAGTTCTTC | CASSSFGLAGGGAYNEQFF
TRBD1 | TRBJ1-2 | TRBV27 | - | TGTGCCAGCAGGCCCGGGACAGGGCTCTATGGCTACACCTTC | CASRPGTGLYGYTF
- | TRBJ2-2 | TRBV30 | - | TGTGCCTGGACCGTTCCAGTCACCGGGGAGCTGTTTTTT | CAWTVPVTGELFF
- | TRBJ2-2 | TRBV12-2 | - | TGTGCAAGTCGCTCCACAGGTAGTTCCGGGGAGCTGTTTTTT | CASRSTGSSGELFF
TRBD2 | TRBJ2-1 | TRBV28 | - | TGTGCCAGCAGTTTCCTTAGTTTCGGGAGGGGCGACAATGAGCAGTTCTTC | CASSFLSFGRGDNEQFF
TRBD2 | TRBJ2-1 | TRBV27 | - | TGTGCCAGCAGGGATGCGGGGGTACAGGGACTAGCGGGAGGGCCCTCCAATGAGCAGTTCTTC | CASRDAGVQGLAGGPSNEQFF
- | TRBJ1-1 | TRBV6-1 | - | TGTGCCAGCAGTGAAGGGGCAGGGGAGTACACTGAAGCTTTCTTT | CASSEGAGEYTEAFF
- | TRBJ1-1 | TRBV30 | - | TGTGCCTGGAGTCCCTCCAGCACTGAAGCTTTCTTT | CAWSPSSTEAFF
TRBD1 | TRBJ2-7 | TRBV9 | - | TGTGCCAGCAGCACGACAGGGACCCAGTACGAGCAGTACTTC | CASSTTGTQYEQYF
TRBD2 | TRBJ2-3 | TRBV4-1 | - | TGCGCCAGCAGCCAAGGGGCCAGAGCGGGGGTCACAGATACGCAGTATTTT | CASSQGARAGVTDTQYF
TRBD1 | TRBJ2-7 | TRBV27 | - | TGTGCCAGCAGAGGACCGGGACAGGGGCCGTCCTACGAGCAGTACTTC | CASRGPGQGPSYEQYF
TRBD1 | TRBJ1-6 | TRBV7-8 | - | TGTGCCAGCAGCTTAGCGATGGCTAGGGGGCCAGGGGATTCACCCCTCCACTTT | CASSLAMARGPGDSPLHF
TRBD1 | TRBJ1-2 | TRBV6-1 | once | TGTGCCAGCAGTGAAGCTATGGACAGGGGGTCCTATGGCTACACCTTC | CASSEAMDRGSYGYTF
- | TRBJ2-6 | TRBV16 | few | TGTGCCAGCAGTTCGTCAGGGGACTCTGGGGCCAACGTCCTGACTTTC | CASSSSGDSGANVLTF
- | TRBJ1-5 | TRBV6-5 | - | TGTGCCAGCAGTTACTCGGGGGGGACCCAGCCCCAGCATTTT | CASSYSGGTQPQHF
- | TRBJ2-7 | TRBV5-4 | - | TGTGCCAGCAGCTCTCCGGGTCCCCGGTACTTC | CASSSPGPRYF
- | TRBJ2-5 | TRBV30 | - | TGTGCCTGGAGTTCACCGCAGCTAGTTCGAGAGACCCAGTACTTC | CAWSSPQLVRETQYF
- | TRBJ1-2 | TRBV15 | medium-sized | TGTGCCACCAGCAGAGATCGAGGGTTTCATGGCTACACCTTC | CATSRDRGFHGYTF
- | TRBJ1-1 | TRBV5-8 | - | TGTGCCAGCAGCTTGGGGGGCAGGCGCAGGTCTGAGCTGAACACTGAAGCTTTCTTT | CASSLGGRRRSELNTEAFF